This note documents a single TCR beta chain sequence. Its antigen is unknown. The data were obtained in a study of regulatory and conventional T cells in RAG deficiency. The protocol was immunoSEQ multiplex PCR, while the TCRdb copy is restricted to in-frame clones and leaves out a portion. This table has about 7,100 clones, around nine tenths appearing once. Whole-study findings and limits: RAG-deficient patients showed markedly lower Shannon entropy and higher Simpson indices than control T-cell subsets.

Genomic DNA came from blood regulatory T cells gated CD4+ CD25-high CD127-low. Germline CDR1 is SGHRS and CDR2 is YFSETQ. The CDR3 is 16 amino acids. The V and J ends lost 2 bases and 4 bases, in that order; junction bases with no gene match: 8. Separately, the same data were catalogued under a study of regulatory T cells. That investigation notes: The primer mix had 52 TRBV and 13 TRBJ primers. Patient repertoires had restricted TRB V-J pairs and skewed V and J usage, most in Tregs.

This TCR derives from a human donor in good health. Sequencing input: CD127- CD25+ CD4+ Tregs sorted from blood. The chain recombines TRBV5-1 with TRBJ2-2; TRBD1 matches 7 bases. The CDR3 sequence is CASSFGRGMITGELFF. The CDR3 DNA reads as TGCGCCAGCAGCTTCGGCAGGGGGATGATCACCGGGGAGCTGTTTTTT.